Ten or more counts support the clone carrying this T cell receptor beta chain. These data belong to a study of metastatic and nonmetastatic thyroid tumors. Thyroid surgery was performed in patients who had received no treatment beforehand. MiXCR reprocessed the PCR reads for TCRdb. This sample carries approximately 31,000 clones, more than 15% of them seen once, and the ten largest clones take under 12%. V lost 2 bases and J lost 2, with 11 bases in between. CDR1 and CDR2 from the germline V gene are SGHDT and YYEEEE. The CDR3 runs to 14 residues. This sequence joins TRBV5-6 and TRBJ2-7; D is ambiguous. The sample was blood. The TCR sequence derives from a female donor with papillary thyroid cancer or a benign thyroid nodule (not recorded which). Some clones in this sample may be carry-over from other donors' samples. The CDR3: CASSFSPNTYEQYF. The CDR3 DNA follows: TGTGCCAGCAGCTTTTCTCCAAATACCTACGAGCAGTACTTC. The full variable domain, in which reference TRBV5-6 and TRBJ2-7 provide the parts outside the CDR3, is DAGVTQSPTHLIKTRGQQVTLRCSPKSGHDTVSWYQQALGQGPQFIFQYYEEEERQRGNFPDRFSGHQFPNYSSELNVNALLLGDSALYLCASSFSPNTYEQYFGPGTRLTVT.